These T cell receptor beta chains were read from a single sample in a study of regulatory T cells in long-lasting Graves disease. TCRdb recomputed calls from the multiplex PCR reads with MiXCR, one row per CDR3 protein. The profile shows about 540,000 distinct CDR3 sequences, approximately 12% of them singletons. These sequences were also reported in another study, on T cells in Graves' hyperthyroidism and ophthalmopathy.

Sequenced material: peripheral blood mononuclear cells (PBMCs), taken at new diagnosis, from a patient treated with antithyroid drugs. The receptor source for this set is a man aged 30 to 39 with Graves disease. The CDR3 runs from the conserved cysteine through the conserved F or W. Fields, in order: V gene, CDR3 protein.

TRBV19 CASSITLVGTDTQYF
TRBV30 CAWGDRGGNTIYF
TRBV27 CASRSTRKAFF
TRBV20-1 CSARAWGTAYNEQFF
TRBV20-1 CSARVNTEAFF
TRBV20-1 CSASRTSGVTYEQYF
TRBV18 CASSTEKGNTEAFF
TRBV6-1 CATFQETQYF
TRBV24-1 CATSDKGHVYGYTF
TRBV27 CASSYSDRGVREWEETQYF
TRBV5-1 CASSSSQGWNEQYF
TRBV27 CASGRPMNTEAFF
TRBV12-3/TRBV12-4 CASSQSGGELFF
TRBV20-1 CSIRTGQRAETQYF
TRBV11-2 CASSLVQGGTQLKQFF
TRBV28 CASSAPGEAFF
TRBV27 CASREGSRVYGYTF
TRBV3-1 CASSQDLTTSGGPF
TRBV9 CASSVGNSVDTQYF
TRBV11-2 CASTLPGDEQFF
TRBV5-1 CASSLPDPSGPVRETQYF
TRBV30 CAWSVGGRAEQYF
TRBV12-3/TRBV12-4 CASSFTGPHNEQFF
TRBV18 CASSPKTTQETQYF
TRBV6-4 CASSDSSSGANVLTF
TRBV20-1 CSARDGAQGNTIYF
TRBV5-4 CIASDTQYF
TRBV24-1 CATSAMTSGEETQYF
TRBV29-1 CSVSDPGNTIYF
TRBV20-1 CSARTGQTPYQPQHF
TRBV3-1 CASSYGQGTYGYTF
TRBV27 CASSQQNSKYSNQPQHF